This passage covers 17 T cell receptor beta chains from one sample sequenced in a study of blood T cell repertoires in COVID-19. Profiled with immunoSEQ multiplex PCR; TCRdb holds only in-frame clones, not every one. Among approximately 300,000 clones listed, 70% to 90% were seen once. Sequenced input: PBMCs or T cells enriched from blood (not recorded which). Every receptor here comes from a woman aged 30 to 39 who had recovered from COVID-19.

V and J are TRBV5-1 and TRBJ1-4, with 8 nucleotides matching TRBD1. Trimming cost V 3 bases and J 7 bases; bases outside gene matches: 5. From germline, CDR1 is SGHRS and CDR2 YFSETQ. CDR3 size: 14 residues. In DNA, the CDR3 is TGCGCCAGCAGCTCACAGGGGGGGAGTGAAAAACTGTTTTTT. It is translated as CASSSQGGSEKLFF.

The V gene is TRBV10-3, the J gene TRBJ2-1; 7 bases match TRBD2. The V segment lost 2 bases and the J segment 4 bases; nucleotides outside the gene matches: 5. Germline V gives CDR1 ENHRY, CDR2 SYGVKD. This CDR3 comprises 15 residues. CDR3 bases: TGTGCCATCAGTGAGGCTAGCGGATTGTACAATGAGCAGTTCTTC. Translated: CAISEASGLYNEQFF.

The genes are TRBV20-1 and TRBJ2-7; the D gene is possibly TRBD1 (5 bases). Germline V gives CDR1 DFQATT, CDR2 SNEGSKA (reference sequence). Trimming stripped 5 bases from V and 7 bases from J, with 12 bases between. The CDR3 has 11 amino acids. CDR3 coding DNA: TGCAGTGCTCCCAGGGTTGGGGAGCAGTACTTC. It translates to CSAPRVGEQYF.

V is TRBV11-2 and J is TRBJ2-1; D is perhaps TRBD2 (5 bases). V dropped 3 bases and J dropped 8 bases, with 11 bases sitting between them. The CDR3 runs 13 residues. Germline V CDR1 and CDR2: SGHAT, FQNNGV. For the CDR3, the DNA is TGTGCCAGCAGCTTCCTGAGGGCGGATGAGCAGTTCTTC. Translation gives CASSFLRADEQFF.

This chain links TRBV5-6 with TRBJ1-5; D remains ambiguous. V lost 0 bases, J lost 0 bases, and 10 bases lay in between. The CDR3 runs to 16 residues. The germline V gene encodes CDR1 SGHDT and CDR2 YYEEEE. In DNA, the CDR3 is TGTGCCAGCAGCTTGGGGCCCTACTATAGCAATCAGCCCCAGCATTTT. Translated: CASSLGPYYSNQPQHF.

At least ten counts were recorded for this clone. The chain carries TRBV12-2 and TRBJ2-7; the DNA was not used to check the table's D call, TRBD1. TRBV12-2 is given as a pseudogene. The CDR3 has 16 amino acids. Here the CDR3 reads CASRLASGTGCYEQYF. The CDR3, as DNA: TGTGCAAGTCGCTTAGCTTCCGGGACAGGGTGCTACGAGCAGTACTTC.

This clone was seen more than once but under ten times. The chain recombines TRBV13 with TRBJ1-2, with unresolved D. The CDR3 length is 13 residues. V lost 2 bases and J lost 5, with 9 bases in between. CDR1 and CDR2 from the germline V gene are PRHDT and FYEKMQ (reference sequence). The CDR3 DNA reads as TGTGCCAGCAGCTTACCTGGACTTTATGGCTACACCTTC. Translation: CASSLPGLYGYTF.

This clone has only one observation. V gene TRBV5-4 combines with J gene TRBJ2-1; D may be TRBD2 (5 bases). The germline gives CDR1 SGHNT, CDR2 YYREEE (reference sequence). The V and J ends lost 4 bases and 5 bases respectively, with 16 bases between them. The CDR3 is made up of 15 amino acids. CDR3 nucleotide sequence: TGTGCCAGCAGCAAGGCAGTGGTCGGGGACAATGAGCAGTTCTTC. Translated, it gives CASSKAVVGDNEQFF.

V usage is TRBV15 and J usage is TRBJ2-6; no firm D call. This CDR3 region has 20 residues. Between the trimmed V and J ends, which lost 0 bases and 1 base, there was a span of 19 bases. The germline V gene encodes CDR1 LNHNV and CDR2 YYDKDF (reference sequence). The CDR3 sequence is CATSRDLSAAERSGANVLTF. The DNA of the CDR3 is TGTGCCACCAGCAGAGATTTATCGGCCGCGGAGAGATCTGGGGCCAACGTCCTGACTTTC.

The rearrangement uses TRBV11-3 and TRBJ2-2; maybe TRBD2 (5 bases). The germline V gene encodes CDR1 SGHNT and CDR2 YENEEA. The CDR3 contains 14 residues. V lost 2 bases, J lost 7 bases, and 11 bases lay in between. This CDR3 is CASSLRDTNGELFF. Written as DNA, the CDR3 is TGTGCCAGCAGCTTACGGGATACCAACGGGGAGCTGTTTTTT.

V usage is TRBV29-1 and J usage is TRBJ1-1; D uncertain. V gave up 3 bases and J gave up 0 bases, with 11 bases separating them. Germline values: CDR1 SQVTM, CDR2 ANQGSEA. CDR3 length: 14 amino acids. CDR3 DNA sequence: TGCAGCGTTGAGGAGTGGGTAATGAACACTGAAGCTTTCTTT. Translated: CSVEEWVMNTEAFF. Complete variable domain (other parts from reference TRBV29-1 and TRBJ1-1): SAVISQKPSRDICQRGTSLTIQCQVDSQVTMMFWYRQQPGQSLTLIATANQGSEATYESGFVIDKFPISRPNLTFSTLTVSNMSPEDSSIYLCSVEEWVMNTEAFFGQGTRLTVV.

The chain joins TRBV5-6 to TRBJ2-7, with 10 positions matching TRBD2. CDR1 is SGHDT, CDR2 YYEEEE, per germline. The length of the CDR3 is 15 residues. Trimming at V came to 5 bases and at J to 4 bases, leaving 9 bases not matched to a gene. CDR3 bases: TGTGCCAGCAGATTAATAGCGGGAGGCCATTACGAGCAGTACTTC. Translation gives CASRLIAGGHYEQYF. The variable domain in full, completed from reference TRBV5-6 and TRBJ2-7, reads DAGVTQSPTHLIKTRGQQVTLRCSPKSGHDTVSWYQQALGQGPQFIFQYYEEEERQRGNFPDRFSGHQFPNYSSELNVNALLLGDSALYLCASRLIAGGHYEQYFGPGTRLTVT.

This clone was detected once. J is TRBJ1-5 and V is TRBV15; D possibly corresponds to TRBD1 (6 bases). Germline loops: CDR1 LNHNV, CDR2 YYDKDF (reference sequence). The CDR3 length is 15 residues. The V end lost 1 base, the J end lost 5 bases, and 12 bases lay between the germline ends. The CDR3, as DNA: TGTGCCACCAGCAGAGGCGGACAGAAATATCAGCCCCAGCATTTT. It translates to CATSRGGQKYQPQHF.

This clone was detected only once. The rearrangement uses TRBV28 and TRBJ2-3; no clear D gene. The CDR3 is made up of 14 amino acids. Germline CDR1 reads MDHEN; CDR2 reads SYDVKM. Deletions cut 4 bases from V and 3 bases from J, with 11 bases between. The CDR3 loop is CASSSALGTDTQYF. The CDR3 nucleotides are TGTGCCAGCAGTTCCGCTCTAGGAACAGATACGCAGTATTTT.

CDR3 DNA sequence: TGTGCCTGTCTCCCGGGACAGGGGGCCGAAGCTTTCTTT. Its protein product is CACLPGQGAEAFF. The chain recombines TRBV30 with TRBJ1-1; the match to TRBD1 covers 12 bases. Germline-derived CDR1 and CDR2 are GTSNPN and SVGIG (reference sequence). With 6 bases clipped from V and 8 bases from J, the junction kept 7 bases outside the gene matches. This CDR3 spans 13 amino acids.

The gene calls are TRBV4-1 and TRBJ2-2; no definite D call. Trimming took off 1 base at V and 0 bases at J, with 6 bases between the two ends. This CDR3 comprises 15 residues. From germline, CDR1 is MGHRA and CDR2 YSYEKL. The CDR3 bases are TGCGCCAGCAGCCAAGTATTTACGAACACCGGGGAGCTGTTTTTT. Protein sequence: CASSQVFTNTGELFF.

The CDR3 region is CASSQELAPYDQQYF. The CDR3 coding sequence is TGTGCCAGCAGCCAAGAACTAGCACCTTACGACCAGCAGTACTTC. The V call is TRBV3-1 (or the pseudogene TRBV3-2), the J call TRBJ2-7, with D tentatively TRBD2 (6 bases). The V gene's germline CDR1 is LGHDT and CDR2 YNNKEL (reference sequence). The CDR3 loop spans 15 amino acids. Trimming stripped 0 bases from V and 8 bases from J, with 17 bases between.